A single sample is the source of the 29 T cell receptor beta chains below, sequenced in a study of shared clonotypes between healthy human individuals. Libraries were prepared by immunoSEQ multiplex PCR; TCRdb keeps only in-frame clonotypes and omits some of them. Counted here are about 2 million clones, less than 95% occurring once; the ten biggest clones make up 1.1%. Positively selected for CCR7, the CD45RO-negative cells used as naive CD8 cells excluded terminally differentiated effector memory CD45RA+ cells. Specimen: naive CD8+ T cells sorted from blood. The source is a man younger than 30 in good health.

The chain couples TRBV9 to TRBJ2-1; D ambiguous. The germline CDR1 and CDR2 sequences are SGDLS and YYNGEE. The CDR3 has 15 amino acids. V lost 2 bases and J lost 1, with 10 bases in between. The CDR3 sequence: CASSVIHGSYNEQFF. In DNA form, the CDR3 reads TGTGCCAGCAGCGTGATTCATGGATCCTACAATGAGCAGTTCTTC.

V usage is TRBV6-6 and J usage is TRBJ1-4; D not certain. Germline V gives CDR1 MNHNY, CDR2 SVGAGI (reference sequence). This CDR3 has 12 residues. The V end lost 4 bases, the J end lost 12 bases, and 12 bases lay between the germline ends. The CDR3 sequence is CASSLTAIELFF. The CDR3 bases are TGTGCCAGCAGTTTAACAGCAATAGAACTGTTTTTT.

The chain has TRBV6-1 and TRBJ1-2, with a tentative D call TRBD1 (6 bases). Germline lookup yields CDR1 MNHNS and CDR2 SASEGT. V shed 4 bases and J shed 6 bases, with 24 bases lying between them. This CDR3 has 17 amino acids. Here the CDR3 DNA reads TGTGCCAGCAGTGCTAGTCGCTCGCGGGGGGCGGCTAATGGCTACACCTTC. Residues: CASSASRSRGAANGYTF.

Comments on this clone: This CDR3 is also generated by other DNA sequences in the sample. This chain joins TRBV7-9 and TRBJ2-7, with a weak D call TRBD2 (5 bases). This CDR3 is built from 13 residues. V lost 3 bases to trimming and J lost 1 base, with 7 bases between them. The V gene's germline CDR1 is SEHNR and CDR2 FQNEAQ (reference sequence). The CDR3 DNA sequence: TGTGCCAGCAGCTTTTCGGGGTCCTACGAGCAGTACTTC. Protein sequence: CASSFSGSYEQYF.

The chain has TRBV11-2 and TRBJ2-7, with 11 bases that match TRBD1. With 6 bases clipped from V and 5 bases from J, the junction kept 6 bases outside the gene matches. This CDR3 is built from 14 residues. Germline V lookup: CDR1 SGHAT, CDR2 FQNNGV. The CDR3 spells CASSLRTGGNEQYF. CDR3 nucleotide sequence: TGTGCCAGCAGTCTAAGGACAGGGGGCAACGAGCAGTACTTC. Variable domain in full (rest from reference TRBV11-2 and TRBJ2-7): EAGVAQSPRYKIIEKRQSVAFWCNPISGHATLYWYQQILGQGPKLLIQFQNNGVVDDSQLPKDRFSAERLKGVDSTLKIQPAKLEDSAVYLCASSLRTGGNEQYFGPGTRLTVT.

This clone was observed a few times. The same CDR3 arises from other DNA sequences in this sample as well. J is TRBJ2-3 and V is TRBV6-5; D is unresolved. Germline V gives CDR1 MNHEY, CDR2 SVGAGI. The CDR3 sequence is 14 residues long. V dropped 0 bases and J dropped 0 bases, with 4 bases sitting between them. The CDR3 DNA sequence: TGTGCCAGCAGTTACTCGGCAAGCACAGATACGCAGTATTTT. Translation: CASSYSASTDTQYF.

The CDR3 region has the DNA TGTGCCAGCAGTTTATTAGGGGGGCCGAGCAATCAGCCCCAGCATTTT. This sequence encodes CASSLLGGPSNQPQHF. The chain links TRBV28 to TRBJ1-5, with D maybe TRBD1 (6 bases). This CDR3 comprises 16 residues. The germline CDR1 and CDR2 sequences are MDHEN and SYDVKM. V lost 1 base and J lost 1, with 11 bases in between. The full variable domain, with the rest looked up from reference TRBV28 and TRBJ1-5, is DVKVTQSSRYLVKRTGEKVFLECVQDMDHENMFWYRQDPGLGLRLIYFSYDVKMKEKGDIPEGYSVSREKKERFSLILESASTNQTSMYLCASSLLGGPSNQPQHFGDGTRLSIL.

The chain couples TRBV5-1 to TRBJ2-1; D remains unclear. CDR3 length: 15 amino acids. Per germline, CDR1 SGHRS and CDR2 YFSETQ. Deletions cut 2 bases from V and 0 bases from J, with 9 bases between. In nucleotides, the CDR3 is TGCGCCAGCAGCTTTTCCGTAAGCTCCTACAATGAGCAGTTCTTC. It specifies CASSFSVSSYNEQFF.

The chain combines TRBV6-5 with TRBJ2-5, with 16 bases identical to TRBD2. V was pared by 1 base and J by 5 bases, with 1 base of the junction left unmatched. The length of the CDR3 is 16 residues. Germline V gene sequence: CDR1 MNHEY, CDR2 SVGAGI. CDR3 loop: CASSYWGLAGGETQYF. The CDR3 bases are TGTGCCAGCAGTTACTGGGGACTAGCGGGAGGGGAGACCCAGTACTTC.

The chain couples TRBV11-2 to TRBJ2-1; no definite D call. The V end was cut by 3 bases, the J end by 5 bases, with 5 bases between. Per the germline V gene, CDR1 is SGHAT and CDR2 is FQNNGV. The CDR3 consists of 12 residues. DNA of the CDR3: TGTGCCAGCAGCTTCCTAGACAATGAGCAGTTCTTC. This encodes CASSFLDNEQFF.

The chain carries TRBV5-4 and TRBJ2-1, with D uncertain. Trimming took off 0 bases at V and 5 bases at J, with 12 bases between the two ends. The germline V gene has CDR1 SGHNT and CDR2 YYREEE (reference sequence). The CDR3 covers 15 residues. This CDR3 reads CASSLDSRSDNEQFF. CDR3 DNA: TGTGCCAGCAGCTTGGATTCTCGATCGGACAATGAGCAGTTCTTC.

The gene calls are TRBV30 and TRBJ2-1; D unclear. V gave up 0 bases and J gave up 9 bases, with 9 bases separating them. The CDR3 has 12 residues. The germline CDR1 and CDR2 sequences are GTSNPN and SVGIG (reference sequence). DNA for the CDR3: TGTGCCTGGAGTGTACGTGAGTTTGAGCAGTTCTTC. It specifies CAWSVREFEQFF.

The chain carries TRBV6-5 and TRBJ2-3; 11 bases fit TRBD2. Per germline, CDR1 MNHEY and CDR2 SVGAGI. The CDR3 totals 15 residues. V trimming: 5 bases; J trimming: 2 bases; junction bases outside the gene matches: 3. CDR3 residues: CASSTLAGDTDTQYF. The CDR3 DNA reads as TGTGCCAGCAGTACACTAGCGGGGGACACAGATACGCAGTATTTT.

The V gene is TRBV13, the J gene TRBJ2-7, with 7 bases lining up with TRBD1. Germline V gene sequence: CDR1 PRHDT, CDR2 FYEKMQ (reference sequence). The trim removed 5 bases at V and 4 bases at J, leaving 11 bases unmatched. The CDR3 is 15 amino acids. Here the CDR3 reads CASSHNRDSKYEQYF. CDR3 bases: TGTGCCAGCAGCCATAACCGGGACAGTAAGTACGAGCAGTACTTC.

V gene TRBV5-1 combines with J gene TRBJ1-4; TRBD1 is a possible D gene (5 bases). The CDR3 spans 14 residues. V was clipped by 3 bases and J by 8 bases, with 14 bases between them. Germline CDR1 and CDR2: SGHRS and YFSETQ. CDR3 in DNA: TGCGCCAGCAGCTCTGGGGGGGTTGGCGAAAAACTGTTTTTT. This sequence encodes CASSSGGVGEKLFF.

The J gene is TRBJ2-6, the V gene TRBV7-9; the D gene is possibly TRBD2 (6 bases). V gave up 6 bases and J gave up 3 bases, with 9 bases separating them. Germline-derived CDR1 and CDR2 are SEHNR and FQNEAQ (reference sequence). CDR3 length: 14 residues. The CDR3 loop reads CASSPGVGANVLTF. CDR3 DNA: TGTGCCAGCAGTCCGGGGGTTGGGGCCAACGTCCTGACTTTC.

Turning to this clone: Other DNA sequences in the same sample also yield this CDR3. The rearrangement joins TRBV27 to TRBJ2-7; no firm D call. Germline CDR1 and CDR2: MNHEY and SMNVEV (reference sequence). V dropped 2 bases and J dropped 2 bases, with 7 bases sitting between them. The CDR3 loop spans 13 amino acids. The CDR3 here is CASSLGSTYEQYF. In DNA form, the CDR3 reads TGTGCCAGCAGTTTAGGCAGTACCTACGAGCAGTACTTC.

As regards this clone: The same CDR3 arises from other DNA sequences in this sample as well. This rearrangement joins TRBV6-6 to TRBJ1-2; D is perhaps TRBD1 (5 bases). V shed 2 bases and J shed 2 bases, with 6 bases lying between them. Germline values: CDR1 MNHNY, CDR2 SVGAGI (reference sequence). The CDR3 loop spans 13 amino acids. The CDR3 bases are TGTGCCAGCAGTTACGGGGGGAACTATGGCTACACCTTC. Translating it yields CASSYGGNYGYTF.

V is TRBV19 and J is TRBJ1-1; D may be TRBD1 (6 bases). The germline gives CDR1 LNHDA, CDR2 SQIVND (reference sequence). CDR3 size: 16 residues. Trimming removed 0 bases from V and 0 bases from J, with 11 bases in between. CDR3 protein: CASSIELGQLNTEAFF. The DNA for the CDR3 is TGTGCCAGTAGTATAGAGCTAGGACAGCTGAACACTGAAGCTTTCTTT.

This rearrangement joins TRBV19 to TRBJ1-5, with 7 nucleotides matching TRBD1. CDR3 length: 14 amino acids. After removal of 2 bases from V and 7 bases from J, the junction contained 5 bases not matched to a gene. The germline CDR1 and CDR2 sequences are LNHDA and SQIVND (reference sequence). In nucleotides, the CDR3 is TGTGCCAGTAGTATAAAGGGGGCAGCCCAGCCCCAGCATTTT. This gives the protein CASSIKGAAQPQHF.

On this clone: The identical CDR3 is also encoded by other nucleotide sequences in the sample. The rearrangement uses TRBV9 and TRBJ2-5; the D call may be TRBD1 or TRBD2 (6 bases each). Trimming took 0 bases from V and 4 from J, leaving 13 bases between them. Germline V gene lookup returns CDR1 SGDLS and CDR2 YYNGEE. This CDR3 is 15 amino acids long. CDR3 protein: CASSVDWGAGETQYF. The CDR3 DNA reads TGTGCCAGCAGCGTAGATTGGGGGGCAGGAGAGACCCAGTACTTC.

CDR3 in amino acids: CASSLSGLENYGYTF. The CDR3 bases are TGTGCCAGCAGTTTAAGTGGTCTAGAAAACTATGGCTACACCTTC. The rearrangement uses TRBV28 and TRBJ1-2; D ambiguous. V dropped 2 bases and J dropped 2 bases, with 12 bases sitting between them. CDR3 size: 15 residues. Germline V CDR1 and CDR2: MDHEN, SYDVKM.

This chain joins TRBV4-1 and TRBJ1-2, with 9 bases lining up with TRBD1. Germline CDR1 reads MGHRA; CDR2 reads YSYEKL. The CDR3 consists of 16 residues. V lost 3 bases to trimming and J lost 2 bases; unmatched junction nucleotides: 7. CDR3 nucleotide sequence: TGCGCCAGCAGCCAGGCAACCGGGACAGGGAACTATGGCTACACCTTC. Translation gives CASSQATGTGNYGYTF.

Comments on this clone: Within the sample, other DNA sequences also encode this same CDR3. This chain links TRBV4-1 with TRBJ1-4; TRBD1 matches 9 bases. The CDR3 contains 14 residues. Losses at the gene ends were 4 bases for V and 8 bases for J; bases not matched to a gene: 5. Germline assignment: CDR1 MGHRA and CDR2 YSYEKL. The CDR3 is CASSPGQGIEKLFF. In DNA form, the CDR3 reads TGCGCCAGCAGCCCGGGACAGGGTATCGAAAAACTGTTTTTT.

As to this clone: An end of the junction does not agree with germline; a read error may underlie this. The gene calls are TRBV5-4 and TRBJ1-6; no firm D call. CDR1 SGHNT and CDR2 YYREEE come from the germline V gene (reference sequence). The CDR3 runs 12 residues. In nucleotides, the CDR3 is TGTGCCAGCAGCGGAACTGGGGAGGAGTTAATATTT. It encodes CASSGTGEELIF.

V usage is TRBV4-3 and J usage is TRBJ2-2; D perhaps matches TRBD2 (5 bases). The CDR3 loop spans 15 amino acids. The germline V gene encodes CDR1 LGHNA and CDR2 YSLEER. With 0 bases removed from V and 4 bases from J, the gap between germline ends came to 9 bases. The CDR3, as DNA: TGCGCCAGCAGCCAAGATAACGGGGTCACCGGGGAGCTGTTTTTT. As protein: CASSQDNGVTGELFF.

The chain employs TRBV5-4 and TRBJ2-1; tentative D call: TRBD1 (5 bases). The V gene's germline CDR1 is SGHNT and CDR2 YYREEE (reference sequence). The CDR3 contains 13 residues. Trimming took off 9 bases at V and 6 bases at J, with 16 bases between the two ends. CDR3 in amino acids: CAIGDHNVNEQFF. CDR3 DNA sequence: TGTGCCATAGGGGATCATAACGTCAATGAGCAGTTCTTC. Supplemented by reference TRBV5-4 and TRBJ2-1, the full variable domain reads ETGVTQSPTHLIKTRGQQVTLRCSSQSGHNTVSWYQQALGQGPQFIFQYYREEENGRGNFPPRFSGLQFPNYSSELNVNALELDDSALYLCAIGDHNVNEQFFGPGTRLTVL.

The chain is built from TRBV10-3 and TRBJ2-7; no firm D call. This CDR3 is 14 amino acids long. CDR1 is ENHRY and CDR2 is SYGVKD in the germline V gene. V lost 5 bases, J lost 2 bases, and 13 bases lay in between. The CDR3 here is CAISHMGGTYEQYF. DNA for the CDR3: TGTGCCATCAGTCACATGGGCGGCACCTACGAGCAGTACTTC.

The V gene is TRBV19, the J gene TRBJ1-6, with 7 bases lining up with TRBD1. The CDR3 has 15 amino acids. J was trimmed by 6 bases and V by 5 bases; bases with no gene match: 7. Looked up from germline, CDR1 is LNHDA and CDR2 is SQIVND (reference sequence). CDR3 nucleotides: TGTGCCAGTAGTCCGTGGGGACAGCGTAATTCACCCCTCCACTTT. Its translation: CASSPWGQRNSPLHF.